The text below deals with one TCR beta chain. This CDR3 spans 13 amino acids. Germline loops: CDR1 MDHEN, CDR2 SYDVKM. J lost 5 bases, V lost 6 bases, and 1 base had no gene match. These data come from a study of blood T cell repertoires in COVID-19. Profiled with immunoSEQ multiplex PCR; TCRdb holds only in-frame clones, not every one. The table lists about 310,000 clones, roughly 84% of them singletons. The V call is TRBV28, the J call TRBJ1-4; TRBD1 agrees at 9 bases. The sequence was collected from a man in his fifties with active or convalescent COVID-19. The specimen sequenced was peripheral blood. The CDR3 sequence: CASRTGGNEKLFF. In DNA, the CDR3 is TGTGCCAGCAGAACAGGGGGCAATGAAAAACTGTTTTTT.